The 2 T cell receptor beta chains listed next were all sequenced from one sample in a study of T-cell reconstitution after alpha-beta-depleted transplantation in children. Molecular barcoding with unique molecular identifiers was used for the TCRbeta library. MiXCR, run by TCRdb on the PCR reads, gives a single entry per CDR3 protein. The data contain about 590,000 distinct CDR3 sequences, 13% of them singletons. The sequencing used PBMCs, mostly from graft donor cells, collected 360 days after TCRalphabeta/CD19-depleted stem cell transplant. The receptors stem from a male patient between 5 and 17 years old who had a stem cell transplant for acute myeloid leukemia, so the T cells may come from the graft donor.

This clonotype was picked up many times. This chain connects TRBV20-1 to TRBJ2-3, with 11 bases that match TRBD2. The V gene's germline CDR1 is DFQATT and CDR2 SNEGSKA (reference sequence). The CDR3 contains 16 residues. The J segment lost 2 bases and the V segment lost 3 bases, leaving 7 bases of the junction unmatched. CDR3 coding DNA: TGCAGTGCTAGCCCCCTACTAGCGGGGGCCACAGATACGCAGTATTTT. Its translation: CSASPLLAGATDTQYF.

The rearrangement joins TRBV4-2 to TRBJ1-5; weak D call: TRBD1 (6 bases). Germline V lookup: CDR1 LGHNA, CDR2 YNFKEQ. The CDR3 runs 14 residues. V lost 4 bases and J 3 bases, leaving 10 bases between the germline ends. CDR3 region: CASSLQGYNQPQHF. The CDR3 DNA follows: TGTGCCAGCAGCCTACAGGGCTACAATCAGCCCCAGCATTTT.